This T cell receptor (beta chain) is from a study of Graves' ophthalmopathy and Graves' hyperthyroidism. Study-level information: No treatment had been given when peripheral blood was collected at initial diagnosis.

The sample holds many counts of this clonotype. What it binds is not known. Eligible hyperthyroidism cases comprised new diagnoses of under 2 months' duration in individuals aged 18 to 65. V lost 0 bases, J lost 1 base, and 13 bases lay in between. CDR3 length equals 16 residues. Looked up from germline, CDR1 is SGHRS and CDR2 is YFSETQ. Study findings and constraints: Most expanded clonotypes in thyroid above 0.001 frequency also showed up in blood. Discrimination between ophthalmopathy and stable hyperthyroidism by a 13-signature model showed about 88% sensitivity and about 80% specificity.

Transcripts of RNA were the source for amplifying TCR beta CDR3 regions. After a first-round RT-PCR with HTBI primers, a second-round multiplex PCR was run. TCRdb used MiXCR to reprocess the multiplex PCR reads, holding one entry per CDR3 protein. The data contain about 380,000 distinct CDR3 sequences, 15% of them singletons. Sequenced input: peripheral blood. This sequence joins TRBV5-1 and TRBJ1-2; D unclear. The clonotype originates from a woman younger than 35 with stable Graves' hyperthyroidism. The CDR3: CASSLAGQESNYGYTF. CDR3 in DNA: TGCGCCAGCAGCTTGGCCGGGCAGGAAAGTAACTATGGCTACACCTTC.